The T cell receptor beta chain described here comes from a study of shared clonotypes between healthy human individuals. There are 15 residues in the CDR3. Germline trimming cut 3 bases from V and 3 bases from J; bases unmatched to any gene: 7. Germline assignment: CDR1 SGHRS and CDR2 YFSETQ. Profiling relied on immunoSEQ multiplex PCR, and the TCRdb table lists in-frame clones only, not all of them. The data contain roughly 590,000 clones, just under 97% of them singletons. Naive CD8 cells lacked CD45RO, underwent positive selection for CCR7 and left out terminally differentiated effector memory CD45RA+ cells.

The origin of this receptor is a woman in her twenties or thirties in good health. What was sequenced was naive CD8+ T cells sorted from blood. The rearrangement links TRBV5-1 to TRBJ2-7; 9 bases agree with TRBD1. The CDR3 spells CASSSPGQGHYEQYF. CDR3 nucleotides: TGCGCCAGCAGCTCGCCGGGACAGGGACACTACGAGCAGTACTTC.